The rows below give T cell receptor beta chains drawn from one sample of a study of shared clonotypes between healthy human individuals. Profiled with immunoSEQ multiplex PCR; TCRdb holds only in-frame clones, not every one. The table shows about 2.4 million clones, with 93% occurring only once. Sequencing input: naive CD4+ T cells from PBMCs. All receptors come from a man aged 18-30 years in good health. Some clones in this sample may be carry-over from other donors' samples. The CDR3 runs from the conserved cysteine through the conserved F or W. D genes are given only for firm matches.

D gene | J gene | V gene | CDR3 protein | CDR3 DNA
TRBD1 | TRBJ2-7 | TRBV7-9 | CASSLLGQEYEQYF | TGTGCCAGCAGCCTTCTTGGACAGGAATACGAGCAGTACTTC
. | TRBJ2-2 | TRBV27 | CASRKKSGLGFGTGELFF | TGTGCCAGCAGAAAAAAATCGGGACTTGGGTTCGGCACCGGGGAGCTGTTTTTT
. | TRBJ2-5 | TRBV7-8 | CASSKRSRGFQETQYF | TGTGCCAGCAGCAAAAGAAGTCGGGGGTTCCAAGAGACCCAGTACTTC
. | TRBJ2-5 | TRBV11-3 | CASSAPGETQYF | TGTGCCAGCAGCGCGCCGGGGGAGACCCAGTACTTC
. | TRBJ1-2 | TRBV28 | CASRYRGYTF | TGTGCCAGCAGATATCGCGGCTACACCTTC
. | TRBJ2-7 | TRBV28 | CASSLLDRRYYEQYF | TGTGCCAGCAGTTTATTGGACCGGCGGTACTACGAGCAGTACTTC
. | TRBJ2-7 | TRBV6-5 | CASSPPGSSYEQYF | TGTGCCAGCAGTCCTCCGGGATCTTCCTACGAGCAGTACTTC
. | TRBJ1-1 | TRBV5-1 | CASSLDGWGDTEAFF | TGCGCCAGCAGCTTGGATGGTTGGGGGGACACTGAAGCTTTCTTT
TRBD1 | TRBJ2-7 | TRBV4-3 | CASSQGIAGTGIYEQYF | TGCGCCAGCAGCCAAGGTATCGCCGGGACAGGGATTTACGAGCAGTACTTC
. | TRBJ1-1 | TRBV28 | CASSLVGGSGNTEAFF | TGTGCCAGCAGTTTAGTCGGTGGATCTGGGAACACTGAAGCTTTCTTT
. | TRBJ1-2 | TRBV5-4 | CASSRETGYGYTF | TGTGCCAGCAGCAGGGAAACAGGGTATGGCTACACCTTC
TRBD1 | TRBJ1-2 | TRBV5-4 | CASSLGQGEDGYTF | TGTGCCAGCAGCTTGGGACAGGGAGAGGATGGCTACACCTTC
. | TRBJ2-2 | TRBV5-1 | CASSQSGTDTGELFF | TGCGCCAGCAGCCAAAGCGGGACAGACACCGGGGAGCTGTTTTTT
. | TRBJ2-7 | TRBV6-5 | CASSYSGSEQYF | TGTGCCAGCAGTTACTCCGGGAGCGAGCAGTACTTC
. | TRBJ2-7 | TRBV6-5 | CASRRGGPEFYEQYF | TGTGCCAGCAGGAGAGGTGGTCCTGAGTTCTACGAGCAGTACTTC
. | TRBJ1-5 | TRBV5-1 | CASSFGDRNQPQHF | TGCGCCAGCAGCTTCGGGGACCGGAATCAGCCCCAGCATTTT
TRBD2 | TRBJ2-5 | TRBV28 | CASSRLAGGQETQYF | TGTGCCAGCAGTCGGCTAGCGGGAGGCCAAGAGACCCAGTACTTC